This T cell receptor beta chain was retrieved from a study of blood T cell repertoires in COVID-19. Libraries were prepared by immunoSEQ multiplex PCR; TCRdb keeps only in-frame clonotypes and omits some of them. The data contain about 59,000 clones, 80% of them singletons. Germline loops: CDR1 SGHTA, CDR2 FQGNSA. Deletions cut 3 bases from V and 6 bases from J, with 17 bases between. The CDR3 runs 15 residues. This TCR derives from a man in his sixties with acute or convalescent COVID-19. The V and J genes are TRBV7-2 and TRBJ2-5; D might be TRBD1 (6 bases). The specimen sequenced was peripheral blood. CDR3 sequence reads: CASSFGLGGSKTQYF. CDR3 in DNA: TGTGCCAGCAGCTTCGGCCTAGGGGGTTCGAAGACCCAGTACTTC.